The present T cell receptor beta chain was sequenced within a study of Ad26.COV2.S vaccination and SARS-CoV-2 variants. About the research overall: Intramuscular Ad26.COV2.S at 5x10^10 or 1x10^11 viral particles.

Produced via immunoSEQ multiplex PCR; TCRdb's table is partial and in-frame only. The sample comprises approximately 240,000 clones, roughly 88% of which are singletons, and approximately 12% rests with the top ten. The treatment denotes: around 19 received Ad26.COV2.S at low or high dose, single or two shots; a few received placebo; per-sample allocation not given. Samples analyzed were those drawn on day 63 after the first vaccine or placebo injection. This adult donor, from Boston, was 18-55 years old. Spike of the Wuhan-strain SARS-CoV-2 was expressed by an Ad26 vector, which formed the vaccine. The CDR3 consists of 14 residues. Trimming left V 3 bases short and J 4 bases short, with 10 bases between. Germline values: CDR1 GTSNPN, CDR2 SVGIG (reference sequence).

The sample consisted of peripheral blood, taken in a trial of Ad26.COV2.S vaccine versus placebo. This TCR derives from a person between 18 and 65 years old who received the Ad26.COV2.S COVID-19 vaccine or a placebo. The chain uses TRBV30 and TRBJ1-6; weak D call: TRBD1 (5 bases). The CDR3 nucleotides read TGTGCCTGGAGAACCTCAGGGTATAATTCACCCCTCCACTTT. It yields the protein CAWRTSGYNSPLHF. Full variable domain (outside the CDR3, taken from reference TRBV30 and TRBJ1-6): SQTIHQWPATLVQPVGSPLSLECTVEGTSNPNLYWYRQAAGRGLQLLFYSVGIGQISSEVPQNLSASRPQDRQFILSSKKLLLSDSGFYLCAWRTSGYNSPLHFGNGTRLTVT.